Presented here are 19 T cell receptor beta chains from one specimen sequenced in a study of T cell responses to AZD1222 COVID-19 vaccine. Using immunoSEQ multiplex PCR, the repertoire was profiled, and TCRdb retains in-frame clones only, with some absent. This sample carries about 210,000 clones, less than 95% of them seen once, and the ten largest clones take around 1.8%. The sample here was peripheral blood, taken 28 days after the second dose of the MenACWY control vaccine. These receptors were obtained from an adult who received the MenACWY meningococcal vaccine as a control.

This clone was detected once. This rearrangement joins TRBV9 to TRBJ2-7; 13 bases line up with TRBD2. The CDR3 spans 15 residues. The ends lost 0 bases at V and 3 bases at J; junction bases unmatched: 0. Germline lookup yields CDR1 SGDLS and CDR2 YYNGEE. The CDR3 DNA is TGTGCCAGCAGCGTAGGGACTAGCGGGAGCTACGAGCAGTACTTC. Its protein product is CASSVGTSGSYEQYF.

The V call is TRBV6-5, the J call TRBJ1-3; no definite D call. The CDR3 totals 13 residues. V shed 8 bases and J shed 2 bases, with 10 bases lying between them. Looked up from germline, CDR1 is MNHEY and CDR2 is SVGAGI. Here the CDR3 DNA reads TGTGCCAGCTGGGCTAACCCTGGAAACACCATATATTTT. It yields the protein CASWANPGNTIYF.

V is TRBV19 and J is TRBJ1-1, with D perhaps matching TRBD1 (5 bases). The V end was cut by 1 base, the J end by 3 bases, with 6 bases between. The germline gives CDR1 LNHDA, CDR2 SQIVND (reference sequence). This CDR3 is built from 13 residues. The CDR3 here is CASSIVGDTEAFF. The CDR3 coding sequence is TGTGCCAGTAGTATAGTGGGGGACACTGAAGCTTTCTTT.

This clone was recorded only once. The CDR3 coding sequence is TGTGCCAGCCCCCCTAAAGACAGGAGCTCCTACGAGCAGTACTTC. Protein sequence: CASPPKDRSSYEQYF. The genes are TRBV28 and TRBJ2-7; tentatively, D is TRBD1 (6 bases). CDR3 length: 15 amino acids. Trimming shortened V by 8 bases and J by 0 bases, and 17 bases separated the two germline ends. CDR1 and CDR2 from the germline V gene are MDHEN and SYDVKM.

V and J are TRBV9 and TRBJ1-2; no reliable D call. The V and J ends lost 1 base and 4 bases respectively, with 8 bases between them. Looked up from germline, CDR1 is SGDLS and CDR2 is YYNGEE. This CDR3 comprises 13 residues. This CDR3 is CASSVSGGYGYTF. CDR3 coding DNA: TGTGCCAGCAGCGTATCTGGAGGCTATGGCTACACCTTC.

CDR3 loop: CASSYSGTGRYEQYF. The CDR3 DNA sequence: TGTGCCAGCAGTTACTCCGGGACAGGGCGGTACGAGCAGTACTTC. The genes are TRBV6-5 and TRBJ2-7, with 9 bases matching TRBD1. J gave up 4 bases and V 0 bases, and 4 bases lay outside the gene matches. CDR3 length: 15 residues. Germline CDR1 MNHEY, CDR2 SVGAGI.

The chain has TRBV15 and TRBJ1-2; a possible D gene is TRBD1 (6 bases). V was cut by 3 bases and J by 3 bases, with 14 bases left in between. The CDR3 length is 15 residues. CDR1 LNHNV and CDR2 YYDKDF come from the germline V gene (reference sequence). The DNA for the CDR3 is TGTGCCACCAGCAGGGATGGGGGGCGCGACTATGGCTACACCTTC. The encoded protein is CATSRDGGRDYGYTF.

This chain links TRBV28 with TRBJ2-7; a weak D match, TRBD2 (6 bases). Trimming removed 4 bases at V and 2 bases at J, with 12 bases between. The CDR3 runs to 14 residues. Germline V CDR1 and CDR2: MDHEN, SYDVKM. CDR3 loop: CASSSGVEAYEQYF. CDR3 coding DNA: TGTGCCAGCAGTTCGGGGGTGGAGGCCTACGAGCAGTACTTC.

V is TRBV9 and J is TRBJ2-1; 9 nucleotides match TRBD2. CDR1 and CDR2 (germline): SGDLS, YYNGEE. There are 19 residues in the CDR3. Unmatched junction bases numbered 21, after V lost 4 bases and J lost 7 bases. CDR3 coding DNA: TGTGCCAGCAGCACGGGACTAGCCAACAGGATCGGCATACAAAATGAGCAGTTCTTC. Its protein product is CASSTGLANRIGIQNEQFF.

The chain couples TRBV11-2 to TRBJ2-3; 9 nucleotides match TRBD1. Per the germline V gene, CDR1 is SGHAT and CDR2 is FQNNGV. The CDR3 covers 16 residues. V dropped 5 bases and J dropped 7; count of bases not matched to a gene: 13. The CDR3 spells CASSHTGTGTIHTQYF. CDR3 in DNA: TGTGCCAGCAGCCATACCGGGACAGGGACAATACATACGCAGTATTTT.

The V and J genes are TRBV21-1 and TRBJ2-3; the table's D call of TRBD1 was not tested on the DNA. TRBV21-1 is annotated as a pseudogene. The CDR3 is 14 residues long. This CDR3 is CASSTGQSTDTQYF. CDR3 coding DNA: TGTGCCAGCAGCACCGGACAGAGCACAGATACGCAGTATTTT.

The chain employs TRBV28 and TRBJ1-2; no clear D. This CDR3 comprises 16 residues. Per the germline V gene, CDR1 is MDHEN and CDR2 is SYDVKM. V lost 5 bases, J lost 2 bases, and 18 bases lay in between. The CDR3 is CASSPSPGRLNYGYTF. The CDR3 DNA reads as TGTGCCAGCAGTCCCTCCCCTGGCAGGTTAAACTATGGCTACACCTTC.

This sequence joins TRBV6-2 or TRBV6-3 and TRBJ1-5, with TRBD1 matching over 8 bases. In germline, CDR1 is MNHEY, CDR2 SVGEGT. CDR3 length: 15 residues. J gave up 7 bases and V 4 bases, and 9 bases lay outside the gene matches. The CDR3, as DNA: TGTGCCAGCAGTTTGTTGGCAGGGGGCGAACAGCCCCAGCATTTT. Amino acids: CASSLLAGGEQPQHF.

The chain is built from TRBV30 and TRBJ2-1, with TRBD2 identical over 8 bases. V was clipped by 3 bases and J by 7 bases; unmatched bases: 14. CDR3 length: 16 residues. From germline, CDR1 is GTSNPN and CDR2 SVGIG (reference sequence). CDR3 amino acids: CAWSRGGASPSNEQFF. The DNA for the CDR3 is TGTGCCTGGAGCCGGGGGGGGGCCAGCCCCTCGAATGAGCAGTTCTTC.

The chain recombines TRBV2 with TRBJ1-1, with TRBD1 as a possible D gene (6 bases). The CDR3 is 14 amino acids. Germline CDR1 and CDR2: SNHLY and FYNNEI. The V end was cut by 6 bases, the J end by 4 bases, with 15 bases between. The CDR3 loop reads CASRAQGGGTEAFF. The CDR3, as DNA: TGTGCCAGCAGAGCACAGGGAGGCGGCACTGAAGCTTTCTTT.

This clone was detected a few times. V gene TRBV9 combines with J gene TRBJ1-1; 7 nucleotides align to TRBD1. Germline CDR1 SGDLS, CDR2 YYNGEE. This CDR3 region has 14 residues. Trimming at V came to 2 bases and at J to 0 bases, leaving 1 base not matched to a gene. CDR3 loop: CASSVGQLNTEAFF. Here the CDR3 DNA reads TGTGCCAGCAGCGTGGGACAGCTGAACACTGAAGCTTTCTTT.

This chain joins TRBV28 and TRBJ2-2, with TRBD2 identical over 9 bases. J was trimmed by 6 bases and V by 8 bases; bases with no gene match: 4. The germline gives CDR1 MDHEN, CDR2 SYDVKM. The CDR3 has 13 amino acids. CDR3 in DNA: TGTGCCAGCCGGCGGGGGGGGCCCGGGGAGCTGTTTTTT. Translating gives CASRRGGPGELFF.

The rearrangement joins TRBV19 to TRBJ1-4, with no clear D. The ends were cut back, 3 bases at V and 7 bases at J, with 12 bases in the middle. The CDR3 totals 14 residues. Germline lookup yields CDR1 LNHDA and CDR2 SQIVND (reference sequence). Here the CDR3 DNA reads TGTGCCAGTAGTATGGCAGGCTTGGCTGAAAAACTGTTTTTT. As protein: CASSMAGLAEKLFF.

V usage is TRBV30 and J usage is TRBJ1-1; no definite D call. Trimming pared 0 bases from V and 4 bases from J, leaving 9 bases between. CDR1 GTSNPN and CDR2 SVGIG come from the germline V gene (reference sequence). The CDR3 has 13 residues. CDR3 in DNA: TGTGCCTGGAGTGTCGGGGAGGGCACTGAAGCTTTCTTT. The encoded protein is CAWSVGEGTEAFF.